These T cell receptor beta chains were read from a single sample in a study of technical replicates of blood from a few donors. Profiled with immunoSEQ multiplex PCR; TCRdb holds only in-frame clones, not every one. Of some 75,000 clones in the sample, around 96% are singletons; the top ten hold 0.31%. The sample comprised T cells isolated from PBMCs. These receptors all stem from a human donor in good health. Each CDR3 is given with its conserved first and last residue. A D gene is named only where the DNA matches it firmly. The size field is filled for only some rows; it gives once, few, many or a size class.

J: TRBJ2-7; size: .; D: TRBD1; V: TRBV13; CDR3: CASSLGDRGEQYF; DNA: TGTGCCAGCAGCTTAGGGGACAGGGGCGAGCAGTACTTC
J: TRBJ2-1; size: .; D: .; V: TRBV27; CDR3: CASRKGVLQGNEQFF; DNA: TGTGCCAGCAGAAAGGGGGTCCTCCAGGGGAATGAGCAGTTCTTC
J: TRBJ2-1; size: .; D: TRBD1; V: TRBV5-1; CDR3: CASSLNRGNEQFF; DNA: TGCGCCAGCAGCTTGAACAGGGGAAATGAGCAGTTCTTC
J: TRBJ2-1; size: .; D: TRBD2; V: TRBV6-5; CDR3: CASSYSSGRREEQFF; DNA: TGTGCCAGCAGTTACTCGAGCGGGAGAAGAGAGGAGCAGTTCTTC
J: TRBJ2-7; size: once; D: TRBD1; V: TRBV7-8; CDR3: CASSPTGGYEQYF; DNA: TGTGCCAGCAGCCCAACAGGGGGCTACGAGCAGTACTTC
J: TRBJ2-1; size: .; D: .; V: TRBV5-1; CDR3: CASSPSGRSEQFF; DNA: TGCGCCAGCAGCCCATCGGGGAGGTCTGAGCAGTTCTTC
J: TRBJ2-2; size: .; D: TRBD1; V: TRBV7-2; CDR3: CASSWDSVTGELFF; DNA: TGTGCCAGCAGCTGGGACAGTGTAACCGGGGAGCTGTTTTTT
J: TRBJ2-7; size: .; D: .; V: TRBV18; CDR3: CASHRNSYEQYF; DNA: TGTGCCAGTCACAGGAACTCCTACGAGCAGTACTTC
J: TRBJ1-1; size: .; D: .; V: TRBV7-7; CDR3: CASSLEQGTEAFF; DNA: TGTGCCAGCAGCTTAGAACAGGGTACTGAAGCTTTCTTT
J: TRBJ2-7; size: .; D: .; V: TRBV9; CDR3: CASSVQQGRNEQYF; DNA: TGTGCCAGCAGCGTCCAACAGGGGAGGAACGAGCAGTACTTC
J: TRBJ1-3; size: .; D: TRBD1; V: TRBV28; CDR3: CASSLRGSGGSGNTIYF; DNA: TGTGCCAGCAGTCTAAGGGGTTCAGGGGGCTCTGGAAACACCATATATTTT
J: TRBJ1-5; size: .; D: TRBD1; V: TRBV27; CDR3: CASRKDGDRGNQPQHF; DNA: TGTGCCAGCCGCAAGGATGGGGACAGGGGCAATCAGCCCCAGCATTTT
J: TRBJ2-5; size: .; D: TRBD1; V: TRBV18; CDR3: CASSPGDRETQYF; DNA: TGTGCCAGCTCACCGGGGGACAGGGAGACCCAGTACTTC
J: TRBJ2-2; size: .; D: TRBD1; V: TRBV6-5; CDR3: CAIGETGGGTGELFF; DNA: TGTGCCATCGGGGAGACAGGGGGTGGCACCGGGGAGCTGTTTTTT
J: TRBJ2-5; size: .; D: .; V: TRBV13; CDR3: CASSFRETQYF; DNA: TGTGCCAGCAGCTTTAGAGAGACCCAGTACTTC
J: TRBJ2-7; size: .; D: TRBD2; V: TRBV6-5; CDR3: CASSYSVGERGYEQYF; DNA: TGTGCCAGCAGTTACTCAGTTGGCGAGCGGGGGTACGAGCAGTACTTC